This T cell receptor beta chain was documented in a study of blood T cell repertoires in COVID-19. V lost 4 bases, J lost 3 bases, and 15 bases stayed unmatched. Germline assignment: CDR1 SGHVS and CDR2 FQNEAQ. The CDR3 loop spans 17 amino acids. Assay used: immunoSEQ multiplex PCR; TCRdb lists only in-frame clones, some missing. The sample holds tens of thousands of clones, about 81% seen once. Sequenced sample: peripheral blood. The clonotype was recovered from an elderly woman with acute or convalescent COVID-19. V is TRBV7-8 and J is TRBJ2-7; 7 bases match TRBD1. CDR3 bases: TGTGCCAGCAGCTACACCAAACTCCCGGGACAGAACTACGAGCAGTACTTC. This gives the protein CASSYTKLPGQNYEQYF.